This T cell receptor beta chain was found in a study of blood T cell repertoires in COVID-19. Study in general: Sites in the United States, Italy and Spain provided acute and convalescent COVID-19 samples.

Here immunoSEQ multiplex PCR was the method, and the copy in TCRdb shows in-frame clones only, minus some. The data show around 56,000 clones, around 81% seen once. The V and J ends lost 4 bases and 1 base, in that order; junction bases with no gene match: 11. This CDR3 comprises 18 residues. Germline V lookup: CDR1 SGHRS, CDR2 YFSETQ. The sequencing sample was made of peripheral blood. The receptor's source is a man aged 55 to 70 with acute or convalescent COVID-19. This chain links TRBV5-1 with TRBJ1-1, with TRBD1 identical over 12 bases. In DNA form, the CDR3 reads TGCGCCAGCAGCGTACCGGGACAGGGGGCGAGATCGAACACTGAAGCTTTCTTT. This gives the protein CASSVPGQGARSNTEAFF. Based on the CDR3 plus reference TRBV5-1 and TRBJ1-1, the full variable domain is KAGVTQTPRYLIKTRGQQVTLSCSPISGHRSVSWYQQTPGQGLQFLFEYFSETQRNKGNFPGRFSGRQFSNSRSEMNVSTLELGDSALYLCASSVPGQGARSNTEAFFGQGTRLTVV.